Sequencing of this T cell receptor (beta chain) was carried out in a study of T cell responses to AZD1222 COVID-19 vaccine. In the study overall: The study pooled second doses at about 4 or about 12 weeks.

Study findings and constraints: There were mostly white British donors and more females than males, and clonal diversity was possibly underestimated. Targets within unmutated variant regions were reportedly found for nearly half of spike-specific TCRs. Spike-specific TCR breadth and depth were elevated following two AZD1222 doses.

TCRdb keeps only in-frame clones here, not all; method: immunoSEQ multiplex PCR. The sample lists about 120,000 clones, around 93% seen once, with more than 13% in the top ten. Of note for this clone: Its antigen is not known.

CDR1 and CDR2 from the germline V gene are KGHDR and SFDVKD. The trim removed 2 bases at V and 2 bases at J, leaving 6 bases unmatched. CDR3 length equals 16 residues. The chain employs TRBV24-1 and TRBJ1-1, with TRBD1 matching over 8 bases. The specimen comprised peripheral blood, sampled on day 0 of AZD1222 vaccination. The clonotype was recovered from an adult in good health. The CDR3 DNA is TGTGCCACCAGTGATTCGGGGACAGGTGTCAACACTGAAGCTTTCTTT. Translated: CATSDSGTGVNTEAFF.